Listed here are 27 T cell receptor beta chains from one sample, sequenced in a study of PD-L1 blockade in urothelial cancer. Time point indicated: peripheral blood 6 weeks after treatment start. Assay used: immunoSEQ multiplex PCR; TCRdb lists only in-frame clones, some missing. Of about 45,000 clones in the sample, more than 75% are singletons; the top ten hold 13%. The specimen comprised PBMCs, sampled around atezolizumab (anti-PD-L1) treatment. These receptors originate from a man between 60 and 75 years old with urothelial cancer.

V gene TRBV29-1 combines with J gene TRBJ2-2, with D possibly being TRBD1 (6 bases). Trimming took 6 bases from V and 0 from J, leaving 14 bases between them. The length of the CDR3 is 15 residues. Germline lookup yields CDR1 SQVTM and CDR2 ANQGSEA. The CDR3 here is CSVMRGQANTGELFF. DNA of the CDR3: TGCAGCGTCATGAGGGGACAAGCGAACACCGGGGAGCTGTTTTTT.

The chain has TRBV30 and TRBJ2-5, with a possible D match to TRBD2 (6 bases). Germline assignment: CDR1 GTSNPN and CDR2 SVGIG (reference sequence). The CDR3 covers 12 residues. V was cut by 4 bases and J by 5 bases, with 11 bases left in between. The CDR3 loop is CAWKLAGETQYF. The CDR3 DNA follows: TGTGCCTGGAAGCTCGCGGGGGAGACCCAGTACTTC.

V gene TRBV13 combines with J gene TRBJ2-7, with 11 bases lining up with TRBD2. Germline V CDR1 and CDR2: PRHDT, FYEKMQ (reference sequence). The CDR3 covers 15 residues. Losses at the gene ends were 3 bases for V and 3 bases for J; bases not matched to a gene: 4. The CDR3 spells CASSFYLAGGYEQYF. DNA for the CDR3: TGTGCCAGCAGCTTCTATCTAGCGGGGGGCTACGAGCAGTACTTC.

V and J are TRBV18 and TRBJ1-4; unclear D gene. The CDR3 has 16 amino acids. V shed 1 base and J shed 3 bases, with 12 bases lying between them. The germline CDR1 and CDR2 sequences are KGHSH and LQKENI. CDR3 DNA: TGTGCCAGCTCACCACGGAGGACGGAATCTAATGAAAAACTGTTTTTT. This gives the protein CASSPRRTESNEKLFF.

This clone was found a few times. V gene TRBV11-3 combines with J gene TRBJ2-2; TRBD1 might be the D (5 bases). CDR1 is SGHNT and CDR2 is YENEEA in the germline V gene. The CDR3 contains 13 residues. V was clipped by 5 bases and J by 3 bases, with 7 bases between them. CDR3 DNA: TGTGCCAGCAGCAAAGGGGACACCGGGGAGCTGTTTTTT. It translates to CASSKGDTGELFF.

The count of this clone is one. The chain couples TRBV7-2 to TRBJ2-7; 7 nucleotides match TRBD2. The germline V gene encodes CDR1 SGHTA and CDR2 FQGNSA. This CDR3 spans 15 amino acids. J was trimmed by 4 bases and V by 7 bases; bases with no gene match: 13. The chain's CDR3 is CASTLYAGAFYEQYF. The CDR3 bases are TGTGCCAGCACCCTTTACGCGGGAGCATTTTACGAGCAGTACTTC.

This chain uses TRBV27 with TRBJ2-2; 10 positions match TRBD1. The CDR3 consists of 15 residues. Trimming removed 5 bases from V and 5 bases from J; junction bases left unmatched: 5. Germline lookup yields CDR1 MNHEY and CDR2 SMNVEV (reference sequence). In DNA form, the CDR3 reads TGTGCCAGCAGTCGGGGACAGGGGTATACCGGGGAGCTGTTTTTT. Translating gives CASSRGQGYTGELFF.

The chain couples TRBV6-1 to TRBJ1-5; TRBD1 is a possible D gene (5 bases). Trimming left V 6 bases short and J 4 bases short, with 16 bases between. The CDR3 extends over 15 amino acids. Germline-derived CDR1 and CDR2 are MNHNS and SASEGT. The CDR3 here is CASSLGPGGNQPQHF. CDR3 DNA sequence: TGTGCCAGCAGCCTAGGGCCGGGGGGGAATCAGCCCCAGCATTTT.

Comment on this clone: The junction departs from germline at one end; a sequencing error may be responsible. The chain has TRBV7-7 and TRBJ2-5; D is possibly TRBD1 (7 bases). Germline V gives CDR1 SSHAT, CDR2 FNYEAQ (reference sequence). This CDR3 is built from 14 residues. The CDR3 DNA reads TGTGCTAGCAGCCCGTCGACAGGGAGGGAGACCCAGTACTTC. Translated, it gives CASSPSTGRETQYF.

The chain couples TRBV5-1 to TRBJ1-1; no reliable D call. This CDR3 spans 14 amino acids. Deletions cut 4 bases from V and 0 bases from J, with 10 bases between. Germline CDR1 SGHRS, CDR2 YFSETQ. This chain's CDR3 is CASSKREVNTEAFF. The DNA of the CDR3 is TGCGCCAGCAGCAAGCGGGAGGTGAACACTGAAGCTTTCTTT.

The J gene is TRBJ2-7, the V gene TRBV27; D not resolved. V lost 5 bases and J lost 2, with 10 bases in between. Germline assignment: CDR1 MNHEY and CDR2 SMNVEV (reference sequence). The CDR3 is made up of 13 amino acids. The CDR3: CASSPTRAYEQYF. CDR3 coding DNA: TGTGCCAGCAGTCCAACGAGAGCCTACGAGCAGTACTTC.

This chain connects TRBV28 to TRBJ2-3; 10 nucleotides agree with TRBD1. The CDR3 loop spans 14 amino acids. Germline CDR1 and CDR2: MDHEN and SYDVKM. The ends lost 6 bases at V and 7 bases at J; junction bases unmatched: 7. CDR3: CASSPGQGLNTQYF. CDR3 bases: TGTGCCAGCAGCCCGGGACAGGGGCTAAATACGCAGTATTTT. The full variable domain, in which reference TRBV28 and TRBJ2-3 provide the parts outside the CDR3, is DVKVTQSSRYLVKRTGEKVFLECVQDMDHENMFWYRQDPGLGLRLIYFSYDVKMKEKGDIPEGYSVSREKKERFSLILESASTNQTSMYLCASSPGQGLNTQYFGPGTRLTVL.

This clone was counted between two and nine times. V and J are TRBV10-1 and TRBJ2-1; the match to TRBD2 covers 11 bases. With 5 bases clipped from V and 4 bases from J, the junction kept 4 bases outside the gene matches. CDR3 length: 15 residues. The germline CDR1 and CDR2 sequences are WNHNN and SYGVQD (reference sequence). This chain's CDR3 is CASSLTSGGYNEQFF. CDR3 nucleotide sequence: TGCGCCAGCAGTCTTACTAGCGGGGGTTACAATGAGCAGTTCTTC.

V gene TRBV10-3 combines with J gene TRBJ1-1; D perhaps matches TRBD1 (6 bases). The CDR3 spans 14 residues. Germline-derived CDR1 and CDR2 are ENHRY and SYGVKD. V was shortened by 8 bases and J by 0 bases, with 13 bases between the two germline ends. CDR3: CAIGGGGLNTEAFF. In nucleotides, the CDR3 is TGTGCCATCGGGGGGGGCGGGTTGAACACTGAAGCTTTCTTT.

The chain joins TRBV27 to TRBJ1-1, with D perhaps TRBD1 (5 bases). Trimming pared 8 bases from V and 0 bases from J, leaving 25 bases between. The CDR3 runs to 18 residues. Germline CDR1 reads MNHEY; CDR2 reads SMNVEV (reference sequence). The CDR3 spells CASLPRQLGRRMNTEAFF. CDR3 nucleotide sequence: TGTGCCAGCCTACCCCGACAGCTCGGGCGGCGAATGAACACTGAAGCTTTCTTT.

This rearrangement joins TRBV5-4 to TRBJ2-5; D unresolved. The CDR3 extends over 13 amino acids. Germline V CDR1 and CDR2: SGHNT, YYREEE (reference sequence). V shed 0 bases and J shed 4 bases, with 7 bases lying between them. CDR3 coding DNA: TGTGCCAGCAGCTTGGACCCGGGAGAGACCCAGTACTTC. Its protein is CASSLDPGETQYF.

CDR3 sequence (DNA): TGTGCCAGCAGCCTGGGACAGGGCATCGGTTATGAGCAGTTCTTC. Its protein product is CASSLGQGIGYEQFF. The chain carries TRBV6-5 and TRBJ2-1, with 9 bases fitting TRBD1. Germline V gene sequence: CDR1 MNHEY, CDR2 SVGAGI. The CDR3 contains 15 residues. J was trimmed by 8 bases and V by 6 bases; bases with no gene match: 11.

This clone showed up just once. The chain employs TRBV7-2 and TRBJ2-7; D is unresolved. V lost 3 bases and J lost 3, with 3 bases in between. Germline assignment: CDR1 SGHTA and CDR2 FQGNSA. The CDR3 is 11 residues long. The CDR3 region has the DNA TGTGCCAGCAGCTTTAGCTACGAGCAGTACTTC. This encodes CASSFSYEQYF.

The chain employs TRBV6-1 and TRBJ1-2; D remains unclear. V dropped 4 bases and J dropped 6 bases, with 15 bases sitting between them. The CDR3 sequence is 14 residues long. In germline, CDR1 is MNHNS, CDR2 SASEGT. CDR3 nucleotides: TGTGCCAGCAGTGTCACCGTGGCAGTGGATGGCTACACCTTC. Translation gives CASSVTVAVDGYTF.

This clone was detected a few times. CDR3 region: CAWSEGLGGYTF. In DNA, the CDR3 is TGTGCCTGGAGCGAGGGTCTTGGTGGCTACACCTTC. This sequence joins TRBV30 and TRBJ1-2; D not certain. Trimming removed 3 bases from V and 7 bases from J, with 12 bases in between. The CDR3 runs to 12 residues. Germline CDR1 reads GTSNPN; CDR2 reads SVGIG (reference sequence).

J is TRBJ1-2 and V is TRBV2, with 7 bases identical to TRBD1. CDR3 length: 15 amino acids. The germline CDR1 and CDR2 sequences are SNHLY and FYNNEI. CDR3 in DNA: TGTGCAACAGCAAGGGTTCAGGGGGATCTATATGGCTACACCTTC. Translated, it gives CATARVQGDLYGYTF.

The chain uses TRBV11-2 and TRBJ1-4; TRBD1 might be the D (5 bases). Germline V lookup: CDR1 SGHAT, CDR2 FQNNGV. V was shortened by 1 base and J by 0 bases, with 9 bases between the two germline ends. The CDR3 sequence is 16 residues long. The DNA for the CDR3 is TGTGCCAGCAGCTTAGCCTACAGGTCAACTAATGAAAAACTGTTTTTT. Protein product: CASSLAYRSTNEKLFF.

This chain joins TRBV19 and TRBJ2-7; D unresolved. This CDR3 spans 14 amino acids. Between the trimmed V and J ends, which lost 1 base and 1 base, there was a span of 8 bases. CDR1 and CDR2 from the germline V gene are LNHDA and SQIVND (reference sequence). The CDR3, as DNA: TGTGCCAGTAGTATAGGGGCCGGATCCTACGAGCAGTACTTC. The encoded protein is CASSIGAGSYEQYF.

The gene calls are TRBV9 and TRBJ2-3; possibly TRBD2 for D (5 bases). Germline lookup yields CDR1 SGDLS and CDR2 YYNGEE. This CDR3 has 16 residues. V lost 4 bases and J 0 bases, leaving 15 bases between the germline ends. CDR3 sequence (DNA): TGTGCCAGCAGCCCTCGGGGTGAAACGAGCACAGATACGCAGTATTTT. Translation: CASSPRGETSTDTQYF.

This clone was observed a few times. The chain has TRBV18 and TRBJ1-2; unclear D gene. Germline CDR1 KGHSH, CDR2 LQKENI. The CDR3 runs to 14 residues. V gave up 2 bases and J gave up 8 bases, with 15 bases separating them. CDR3 in amino acids: CASSPRWQDEGYTF. The CDR3 coding sequence is TGTGCCAGCTCACCAAGGTGGCAGGATGAGGGCTACACCTTC.

The DNA of the CDR3 is TGTGCCACCCACCTAGCGGGCACAGATACGCAGTATTTT. Its translation is CATHLAGTDTQYF. The rearrangement joins TRBV6-6 to TRBJ2-3, with 7 bases that match TRBD2. The germline V gene encodes CDR1 MNHNY and CDR2 SVGAGI (reference sequence). The J segment lost 1 base and the V segment lost 10 bases, leaving 5 bases of the junction unmatched. The CDR3 length is 13 residues.

The chain recombines TRBV19 with TRBJ2-7; D perhaps matches TRBD2 (5 bases). V was cut by 8 bases and J by 0 bases, with 17 bases left in between. The CDR3 is 15 residues long. The germline gives CDR1 LNHDA, CDR2 SQIVND (reference sequence). The CDR3 loop is CASQYTAGSSYEQYF. The CDR3 nucleotides read TGTGCCAGTCAATACACGGCTGGGAGCTCCTACGAGCAGTACTTC. The full variable domain, its missing parts supplied by reference TRBV19 and TRBJ2-7, is DGGITQSPKYLFRKEGQNVTLSCEQNLNHDAMYWYRQDPGQGLRLIYYSQIVNDFQKGDIAEGYSVSREKKESFPLTVTSAQKNPTAFYLCASQYTAGSSYEQYFGPGTRLTVT.